This record looks at one T cell receptor (beta chain) sequence and its context. Original processing methods: Estimates of nucleated cell counts were drawn from the amplification of reference gene primers. The table came from immunoSEQ multiplex PCR; TCRdb's copy has only in-frame clones and leaves some out. The DNA was the basis for D and trimming; V, J and clone size are from that table. The top ten clones hold about 6% of a sample with around 65,000 clones, roughly 72% of them seen once. The sample is drawn from a study of blood T cell repertoires in COVID-19. On the study more broadly: Acute and convalescent COVID-19 samples came from the United States, Italy and Spain. PBMCs, B-cell-depleted T cells, or T cells were the source of the cDNA or gDNA that made up the material.

CDR3 length equals 13 residues. Germline lookup yields CDR1 KGHSH and CDR2 LQKENI. V lost 3 bases and J 1 base, leaving 5 bases between the germline ends. Sequenced: peripheral blood. The rearrangement links TRBV18 to TRBJ2-3; possible D gene TRBD1, 5 bases. The TCR was taken from a woman aged 45-60 years with active or convalescent COVID-19. This CDR3 reads CASSPTGTDTQYF. The CDR3 region has the DNA TGTGCCAGCTCACCGACAGGCACAGATACGCAGTATTTT.